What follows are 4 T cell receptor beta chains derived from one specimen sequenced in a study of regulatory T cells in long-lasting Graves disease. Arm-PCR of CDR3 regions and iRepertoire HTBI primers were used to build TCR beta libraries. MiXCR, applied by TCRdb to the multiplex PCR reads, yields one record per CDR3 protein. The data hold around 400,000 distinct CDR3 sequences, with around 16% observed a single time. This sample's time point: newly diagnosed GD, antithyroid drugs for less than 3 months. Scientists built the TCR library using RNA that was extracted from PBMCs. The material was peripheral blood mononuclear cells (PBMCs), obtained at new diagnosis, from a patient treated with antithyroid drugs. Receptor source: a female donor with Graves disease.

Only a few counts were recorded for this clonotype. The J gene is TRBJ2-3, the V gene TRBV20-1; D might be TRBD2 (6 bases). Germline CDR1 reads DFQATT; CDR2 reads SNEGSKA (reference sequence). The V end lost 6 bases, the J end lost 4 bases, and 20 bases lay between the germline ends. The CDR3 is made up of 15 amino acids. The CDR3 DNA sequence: TGCAGTGCACGACCGGAGGGCCGTATTGCAGATACGCAGTATTTT. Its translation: CSARPEGRIADTQYF.

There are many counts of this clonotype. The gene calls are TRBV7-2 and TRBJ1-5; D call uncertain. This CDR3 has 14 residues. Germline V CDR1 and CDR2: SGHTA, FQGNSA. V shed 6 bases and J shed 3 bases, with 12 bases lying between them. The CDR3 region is CASSSGRYNQPQHF. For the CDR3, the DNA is TGTGCCAGCAGTTCTGGACGGTACAATCAGCCCCAGCATTTT.

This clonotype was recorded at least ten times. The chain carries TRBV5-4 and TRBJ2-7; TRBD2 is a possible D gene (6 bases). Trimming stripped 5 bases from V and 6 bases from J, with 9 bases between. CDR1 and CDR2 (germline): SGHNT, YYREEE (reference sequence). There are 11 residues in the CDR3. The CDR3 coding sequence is TGTGCCAGCAGTTTCGGGGGCGAGCAGTACTTC. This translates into CASSFGGEQYF.

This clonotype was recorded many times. CDR3 sequence (DNA): TGTGCCAGCTCACCACTACAAGAGACCCAGTACTTC. Protein sequence: CASSPLQETQYF. V gene TRBV18 combines with J gene TRBJ2-5; D unclear. Germline CDR1 reads KGHSH; CDR2 reads LQKENI. CDR3 length: 12 amino acids. V lost 1 base and J lost 2, with 2 bases in between.